The 22 T cell receptor beta chains given below trace back to one sample, sequenced in a study of blood T cell repertoires in COVID-19. Method: immunoSEQ multiplex PCR; TCRdb's copy keeps in-frame clones and lacks some. The repertoire holds under 200,000 clones, less than 85% seen once, with 3.5% to 5% in the top ten. Material for sequencing was PBMCs or T cells enriched from blood (not recorded which). These receptors were taken from a woman aged 45-60 years who had recovered from COVID-19.

This chain uses TRBV28 with TRBJ1-2; 7 bases are shared with TRBD1. CDR3 length: 15 amino acids. Germline V gene sequence: CDR1 MDHEN, CDR2 SYDVKM. V lost 5 bases and J lost 4; bases outside the gene matches: 10. CDR3 sequence (DNA): TGTGCCAGCAGTCAGTACAGGGGAGAAGGCTATGGCTACACCTTC. Amino acid sequence: CASSQYRGEGYGYTF.

The chain joins TRBV7-2 to TRBJ2-1; D might be TRBD1 (6 bases). The CDR3 has 15 amino acids. V gave up 2 bases and J gave up 5 bases, with 13 bases separating them. The germline V gene has CDR1 SGHTA and CDR2 FQGNSA. The CDR3 region has the DNA TGTGCCAGCAGCTTATGGCAGGGGATGGACAATGAGCAGTTCTTC. Its protein product is CASSLWQGMDNEQFF.

The chain links TRBV19 to TRBJ2-5; 12 bases are a match to TRBD1. V gave up 6 bases and J gave up 5 bases; unmatched junction bases: 10. The germline CDR1 and CDR2 sequences are LNHDA and SQIVND (reference sequence). The CDR3 sequence is 16 residues long. CDR3 bases: TGTGCCAGTAGCTCCGCCGGGACAGGGGGCGGGGAGACCCAGTACTTC. Its translation is CASSSAGTGGGETQYF.

The rearrangement uses TRBV6-5 and TRBJ1-3; no definite D call. The CDR3 is 13 amino acids. Trimming took 6 bases from V and 7 from J, leaving 13 bases between them. Germline V gives CDR1 MNHEY, CDR2 SVGAGI. CDR3 residues: CASSLGHPNTIYF. Written as DNA, the CDR3 is TGTGCCAGCAGCCTCGGTCATCCCAACACCATATATTTT.

About this clone: The junction differs from germline at one of its ends, possibly a read error. The chain is built from TRBV5-6 and TRBJ2-5, with D tentatively TRBD2 (7 bases). CDR1 and CDR2 (germline): SGHDT, YYEEEE. The CDR3 has 14 residues. The CDR3, as DNA: TGTGCCAGCAGCCGGGGGGCTAGCGGAAGCTGGTCGGACTTC. This encodes CASSRGASGSWSDF.

In DNA, the CDR3 is TGTGCCAGCAGCTCGGGACAGTACACTGAAGCTTTCTTT. Protein sequence: CASSSGQYTEAFF. The chain is built from TRBV7-3 and TRBJ1-1; 7 bases agree with TRBD1. CDR1 is SGHTA and CDR2 is FQGTGA in the germline V gene. V shed 4 bases and J 3 bases; nucleotides not matched to a gene: 2. The CDR3 is 13 amino acids.

V usage is TRBV29-1 and J usage is TRBJ1-2; D not certain. V gave up 7 bases and J gave up 8 bases, with 17 bases separating them. Per the germline V gene, CDR1 is SQVTM and CDR2 is ANQGSEA. The length of the CDR3 is 12 residues. CDR3 loop: CSGHRGSRGYTF. The CDR3 DNA follows: TGCAGCGGACACCGGGGAAGTAGGGGCTACACCTTC.

The genes are TRBV11-2 and TRBJ2-1; 9 bases align to TRBD2. The CDR3 runs to 14 residues. The germline V gene has CDR1 SGHAT and CDR2 FQNNGV. J gave up 7 bases and V 10 bases, and 11 bases lay outside the gene matches. CDR3 residues: CATRRLAVENEQFF. The CDR3 DNA reads as TGTGCCACCCGTCGACTAGCGGTTGAGAATGAGCAGTTCTTC. The full variable domain, completed using reference TRBV11-2 and TRBJ2-1, is EAGVAQSPRYKIIEKRQSVAFWCNPISGHATLYWYQQILGQGPKLLIQFQNNGVVDDSQLPKDRFSAERLKGVDSTLKIQPAKLEDSAVYLCATRRLAVENEQFFGPGTRLTVL.

The chain links TRBV5-1 to TRBJ2-2; 11 nucleotides agree with TRBD1. Germline V lookup: CDR1 SGHRS, CDR2 YFSETQ. This CDR3 has 17 amino acids. Trimming took 2 bases from V and 7 from J; bases not matched to a gene: 10. CDR3 coding DNA: TGCGCCAGCAGCTTCCTACGGACAGGGGGCGCCGGCGGGGAGCTGTTTTTT. Translated: CASSFLRTGGAGGELFF. Looking up the rest from reference TRBV5-1 and TRBJ2-2 gives the full variable domain: KAGVTQTPRYLIKTRGQQVTLSCSPISGHRSVSWYQQTPGQGLQFLFEYFSETQRNKGNFPGRFSGRQFSNSRSEMNVSTLELGDSALYLCASSFLRTGGAGGELFFGEGSRLTVL.

The CDR3 region is CASSLAPRAEAFF. The CDR3 DNA reads as TGTGCCAGCAGCTTAGCCCCCAGGGCTGAAGCTTTCTTT. The chain has TRBV7-3 and TRBJ1-1; perhaps TRBD1 as D (5 bases). Germline CDR1 reads SGHTA; CDR2 reads FQGTGA. This CDR3 spans 13 amino acids. The germline V and J ends were trimmed by 2 bases and 6 bases, with 10 bases remaining between them.

This clone was detected once. This chain links TRBV6-5 with TRBJ1-2, with D possibly matching TRBD1 (5 bases). CDR3 size: 15 residues. The germline V gene encodes CDR1 MNHEY and CDR2 SVGAGI. The germline V and J ends were trimmed by 8 bases and 4 bases, with 20 bases remaining between them. Written as DNA, the CDR3 is TGTGCCAGCTCACCAACGGGGCGGGAAGTCTATGGCTACACCTTC. Protein: CASSPTGREVYGYTF.

The rearrangement links TRBV5-1 to TRBJ2-7, with D perhaps matching TRBD1 (5 bases). This CDR3 is built from 15 residues. Trimming pared 3 bases from V and 4 bases from J, leaving 17 bases between. Germline CDR1 reads SGHRS; CDR2 reads YFSETQ. The CDR3 sequence: CASSYQSGLGYEQYV. The CDR3 nucleotides are TGCGCCAGCAGCTATCAATCAGGGTTGGGGTACGAGCAGTACGTC.

This chain links TRBV24-1 with TRBJ2-3, with a possible D match to TRBD2 (6 bases). Per the germline V gene, CDR1 is KGHDR and CDR2 is SFDVKD. V was trimmed by 12 bases and J by 2 bases, leaving 20 bases between them. The CDR3 is made up of 15 amino acids. Written as DNA, the CDR3 is TGTGCCTCACAAGGAGGGGTCGAATACACAGATACGCAGTATTTT. Translation: CASQGGVEYTDTQYF.

This sequence joins TRBV7-9 and TRBJ1-1; D unresolved. V was cut by 5 bases and J by 6 bases, with 16 bases left in between. CDR1 is SEHNR and CDR2 is FQNEAQ in the germline V gene (reference sequence). The CDR3 length is 14 residues. CDR3 nucleotide sequence: TGTGCCAGCAGCCCCACTTTGATGACTCCTGAAGCTTTCTTT. Translated: CASSPTLMTPEAFF.

This chain connects TRBV5-1 to TRBJ1-1, with TRBD1 matching 9 bases. The V gene end was trimmed by 2 bases and the J gene end by 4 bases; junction bases not matched to a gene: 3. The CDR3 spans 14 residues. Germline-derived CDR1 and CDR2 are SGHRS and YFSETQ. The CDR3 spells CASSFMGQGTEAFF. The CDR3 coding sequence is TGCGCCAGCAGCTTTATGGGACAGGGCACTGAAGCTTTCTTT.

This clone was detected many times. This chain connects TRBV2 to TRBJ1-3; 7 bases line up with TRBD1. The trim removed 11 bases at V and 2 bases at J, leaving 18 bases unmatched. The CDR3 is made up of 17 amino acids. Germline V gene lookup returns CDR1 SNHLY and CDR2 FYNNEI. The CDR3: CAVPDWDSRRAGNTIYF. The CDR3 DNA reads as TGTGCCGTCCCGGACTGGGACAGCCGTAGAGCTGGAAACACCATATATTTT.

V usage is TRBV19 and J usage is TRBJ1-4; TRBD1 might be the D (6 bases). The CDR3 spans 17 residues. Germline CDR1 and CDR2: LNHDA and SQIVND (reference sequence). The ends were cut back, 7 bases at V and 8 bases at J, with 26 bases in the middle. The CDR3 protein is CASNLRGGPAGGEKLFF. CDR3 nucleotides: TGTGCCAGTAACCTTAGGGGGGGGCCGGCGGGAGGCGAAAAACTGTTTTTT.

The chain carries TRBV5-1 and TRBJ2-5; no firm D call. Per the germline V gene, CDR1 is SGHRS and CDR2 is YFSETQ. The CDR3 covers 13 residues. The V and J ends lost 0 bases and 2 bases respectively, with 5 bases between them. The CDR3 reads CASSLGVQETQYF. CDR3 in DNA: TGCGCCAGCAGCTTGGGAGTTCAAGAGACCCAGTACTTC.

V is TRBV10-2 and J is TRBJ1-1; a possible D gene is TRBD1 (5 bases). The CDR3 contains 13 residues. The ends were cut back, 6 bases at V and 11 bases at J, with 19 bases in the middle. Germline V CDR1 and CDR2: WSHSY, SAAADI. DNA for the CDR3: TGCGCCAGCAGGGCGGGGCAGGCCTTGGAGGCTTTCTTT. Protein sequence: CASRAGQALEAFF.

V and J are TRBV9 and TRBJ1-3; D might be TRBD1 (5 bases). The germline CDR1 and CDR2 sequences are SGDLS and YYNGEE. The CDR3 has 15 residues. The V end was cut by 8 bases, the J end by 3 bases, with 18 bases between. In DNA, the CDR3 is TGTGCCAGGCCCAGCGGGGCGGTCGGTGGAAACACCATATATTTT. Amino acid sequence: CARPSGAVGGNTIYF.

The chain uses TRBV15 and TRBJ2-7, with 8 bases identical to TRBD1. Germline CDR1 reads LNHNV; CDR2 reads YYDKDF (reference sequence). V trimming: 4 bases; J trimming: 3 bases; junction bases outside the gene matches: 14. The CDR3 is 17 amino acids. CDR3 residues: CATSTIEAGTGLYEQYV. In DNA, the CDR3 is TGTGCCACCAGCACGATAGAGGCCGGGACAGGCCTCTACGAGCAGTACGTC.

The chain links TRBV5-4 to TRBJ1-2, with 7 bases that match TRBD1. CDR3 size: 16 residues. The V gene's germline CDR1 is SGHNT and CDR2 YYREEE (reference sequence). With 4 bases clipped from V and 4 bases from J, the junction kept 13 bases outside the gene matches. The CDR3 DNA follows: TGTGCCAGCAGCCGGAACACCGGGACAGTTCCCTATGGCTACACCTTC. Translation: CASSRNTGTVPYGYTF.